This paragraph covers one T cell receptor (beta chain) sequence. The antigen remains unidentified. Germline V gene data show CDR1 as SGHKS and CDR2 as YYEKEE (reference sequence). This CDR3 comprises 16 residues. The ends lost 0 bases at V and 3 bases at J; junction bases unmatched: 8. The data were obtained in a study of CD8 T cells in ankylosing spondylitis. TCRdb re-called the 5' RACE reads through MiXCR, storing one row per CDR3 protein. The sample includes around 440,000 distinct CDR3 sequences, under 20% of them seen just once. Study-level points and caveats: It was reported that disease-linked clones were significantly enriched in matched ankylosing spondylitis synovial fluid. Disease-linked clones were CD8+ and relatively rare in peripheral blood. Apparently characteristic of ankylosing spondylitis blood was a TCR beta motif (roughly eight highly homologous variants). Both synovial fluid and blood in reactive arthritis had previously been reported to carry some motif variants.

The sample comprised blood, either unsorted or a sorted T cell fraction (not recorded which). V gene TRBV5-5 combines with J gene TRBJ1-2, with 7 bases that match TRBD1. The sequence derives from a male donor with ankylosing spondylitis. The CDR3 loop is CASSLAVGRGDYGYTF. For the CDR3, the DNA is TGTGCCAGCAGCTTGGCGGTTGGCAGGGGGGACTATGGCTACACCTTC.